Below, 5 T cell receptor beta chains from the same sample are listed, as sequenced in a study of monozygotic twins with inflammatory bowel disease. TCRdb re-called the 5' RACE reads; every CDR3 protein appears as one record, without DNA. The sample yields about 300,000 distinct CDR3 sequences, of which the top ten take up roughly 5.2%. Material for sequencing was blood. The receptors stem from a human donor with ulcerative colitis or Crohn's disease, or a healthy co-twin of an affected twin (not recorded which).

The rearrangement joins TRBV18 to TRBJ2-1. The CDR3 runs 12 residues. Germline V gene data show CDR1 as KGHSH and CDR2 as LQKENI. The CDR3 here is CASSPANNEQFF.

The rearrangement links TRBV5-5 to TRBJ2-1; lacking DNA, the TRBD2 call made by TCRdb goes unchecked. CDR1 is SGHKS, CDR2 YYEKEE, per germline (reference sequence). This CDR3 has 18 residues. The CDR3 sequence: CASSLGLAGDGSYNEQFF.

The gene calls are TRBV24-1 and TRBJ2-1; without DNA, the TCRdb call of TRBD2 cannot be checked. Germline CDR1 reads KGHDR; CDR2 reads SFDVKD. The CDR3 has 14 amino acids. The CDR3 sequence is CATSTTSGINEQFF.

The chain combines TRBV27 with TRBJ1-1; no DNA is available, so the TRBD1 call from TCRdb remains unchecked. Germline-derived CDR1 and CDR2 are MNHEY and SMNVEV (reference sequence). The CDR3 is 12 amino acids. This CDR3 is CASSQSREKAFF.

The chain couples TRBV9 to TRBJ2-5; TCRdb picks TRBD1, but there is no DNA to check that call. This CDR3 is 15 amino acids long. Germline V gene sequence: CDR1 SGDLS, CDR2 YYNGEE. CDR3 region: CASSVDSTGRETQYF.